These 16 T cell receptor beta chains came from one sample sequenced in a study of human T cells and chemical hapten exposure. TCRdb re-derived calls from the RACE reads in MiXCR, one entry per CDR3 protein. In the table there are under 400,000 distinct CDR3 sequences, about 5.1% of which are singletons. Time point of the sample: pre-sensitization, week 0. Treatment meaning: therapeutic diphenylcyclopropenone sensitization with weekly scalp DPC. Sample: whole blood, taken in connection with sensitization to the hapten diphenylcyclopropenone (DPC). These receptors were collected from a woman aged 45-65 years with alopecia areata. Some clones in this sample may be carry-over from other donors' samples.

The chain carries TRBV6-2 or TRBV6-3 and TRBJ2-2; 8 nucleotides align to TRBD2. The CDR3 consists of 17 residues. J gave up 3 bases and V 3 bases, and 9 bases lay outside the gene matches. Germline V gives CDR1 MNHEY, CDR2 SVGEGT. The CDR3, as DNA: TGTGCCAGCAGTTATTTTGGAACTAGCGGTTACACCGGGGAGCTGTTTTTT. This sequence encodes CASSYFGTSGYTGELFF.

This clonotype was seen many times. The gene calls are TRBV7-9 and TRBJ2-3; D is perhaps TRBD1 (5 bases). The CDR3 is made up of 13 amino acids. The germline V and J ends were trimmed by 6 bases and 0 bases, with 7 bases remaining between them. Germline V gene lookup returns CDR1 SEHNR and CDR2 FQNEAQ (reference sequence). The chain's CDR3 is CASRKGSTDTQYF. CDR3 in DNA: TGTGCCAGCAGGAAGGGGAGCACAGATACGCAGTATTTT.

In this sample, this clonotype turned up many times. This CDR3 is CASSLSMGEYNVLTF. The DNA of the CDR3 is TGCGCCAGCAGCTTGAGCATGGGGGAGTACAACGTCCTGACTTTC. The V gene is TRBV5-1, the J gene TRBJ2-6; D is perhaps TRBD1 or TRBD2 (5 bases each). The V gene's germline CDR1 is SGHRS and CDR2 YFSETQ. The CDR3 length is 15 residues. The V end lost 1 base, the J end lost 9 bases, and 14 bases lay between the germline ends.

V gene TRBV2 combines with J gene TRBJ2-1; D remains ambiguous. V was clipped by 7 bases and J by 11 bases, with 21 bases between them. The CDR3 is 14 residues long. Germline CDR1 and CDR2: SNHLY and FYNNEI. CDR3 loop: CASTLMKGTLKQFF. The CDR3 nucleotides read TGTGCCAGCACCCTCATGAAGGGAACCCTAAAGCAGTTCTTC.

This clonotype was seen at least ten times. CDR3 bases: TGCGCCAGCAGCCAAGACGGGACGTTGGATTCACCCCTCCACTTT. This encodes CASSQDGTLDSPLHF. This chain links TRBV4-3 with TRBJ1-6, with D possibly being TRBD1 (5 bases). V lost 0 bases, J lost 8 bases, and 11 bases lay in between. CDR3 length: 15 amino acids. Germline V lookup: CDR1 LGHNA, CDR2 YSLEER.

This clonotype was recorded at least ten times. The chain carries TRBV6-5 and TRBJ2-5; 12 nucleotides agree with TRBD2. CDR3 length: 14 amino acids. The germline gives CDR1 MNHEY, CDR2 SVGAGI. The junction had 2 bases not matched to a gene; V was cut back by 4 bases and J by 5 bases. The CDR3 nucleotides are TGTGCCAGCAGTTCTAGCGGGAGGGCGGAGACCCAGTACTTC. It yields the protein CASSSSGRAETQYF.

This clonotype showed up many times. The chain is built from TRBV27 and TRBJ2-6; D gene ambiguous. Germline lookup yields CDR1 MNHEY and CDR2 SMNVEV (reference sequence). The CDR3 length is 16 residues. V was cut by 0 bases and J by 0 bases, with 6 bases left in between. DNA of the CDR3: TGTGCCAGCAGTTTATCATCTGTCTCTGGGGCCAACGTCCTGACTTTC. Encoded protein: CASSLSSVSGANVLTF.

This clonotype was seen repeatedly, ten times or more. The chain combines TRBV5-1 with TRBJ1-1; maybe TRBD1 (5 bases). Looked up from germline, CDR1 is SGHRS and CDR2 is YFSETQ. V was cut by 3 bases and J by 8 bases, with 11 bases left in between. This CDR3 has 12 residues. CDR3 residues: CASSSGTEEAFF. For the CDR3, the DNA is TGCGCCAGCAGCTCGGGGACGGAGGAAGCTTTCTTT.

The table lists this clonotype with many counts. The CDR3 spells CASSVGDVSTEAFF. The CDR3 nucleotides are TGTGCCAGCAGCGTAGGGGATGTGAGCACTGAAGCTTTCTTT. The chain has TRBV9 and TRBJ1-1; the D is unclear. V was pared by 0 bases and J by 4 bases, with 10 bases between. This CDR3 has 14 amino acids. Germline V gene sequence: CDR1 SGDLS, CDR2 YYNGEE. Variable domain in full (rest from reference TRBV9 and TRBJ1-1): DSGVTQTPKHLITATGQRVTLRCSPRSGDLSVYWYQQSLDQGLQFLIQYYNGEERAKGNILERFSAQQFPDLHSELNLSSLELGDSALYFCASSVGDVSTEAFFGQGTRLTVV.

This clonotype was found many times. DNA of the CDR3: TGCGCCAGCTCGGGACAGATGACCGGGGAGCTGTTTTTT. Translating it yields CASSGQMTGELFF. The chain combines TRBV5-1 with TRBJ2-2; 7 bases fit TRBD1. The germline V gene has CDR1 SGHRS and CDR2 YFSETQ. V lost 7 bases, J lost 5 bases, and 5 bases stayed unmatched. CDR3 length equals 13 residues.

This clonotype turned up a few times. This chain connects TRBV4-1 to TRBJ2-7; D tentatively reads TRBD1 or TRBD2 (5 bases each). Germline V CDR1 and CDR2: MGHRA, YSYEKL. The CDR3 has 15 residues. Trimming left V 4 bases short and J 2 bases short, with 15 bases between. DNA for the CDR3: TGCGCCAGCAGCCTCCAGGGACCATTCACCTACGAGCAGTACTTC. Its translation is CASSLQGPFTYEQYF.

This clonotype was counted at least ten times. The chain carries TRBV24-1 and TRBJ2-1; D possibly uses TRBD1 or TRBD2 (7 bases each). This CDR3 has 15 amino acids. Germline V lookup: CDR1 KGHDR, CDR2 SFDVKD. V was cut by 9 bases and J by 7 bases, with 21 bases left in between. The CDR3 protein is CATSGGGEGANEQFF. The CDR3 coding sequence is TGTGCCACCTCGGGTGGCGGGGAGGGGGCGAATGAGCAGTTCTTC.

V and J are TRBV7-2 and TRBJ1-2, with 11 positions matching TRBD1. Unmatched junction bases numbered 16, after V lost 3 bases and J lost 4 bases. This CDR3 contains 19 residues. Germline CDR1 SGHTA, CDR2 FQGNSA. CDR3 sequence: CASSFTGTGGTILLYGYTF. DNA for the CDR3: TGTGCCAGCAGCTTTACCGGGACAGGGGGTACAATTTTGCTCTATGGCTACACCTTC.

The table lists this clonotype with a few counts. The CDR3 coding sequence is TGCAGTGCCTCCTCGAACAGGGATCACCCCTTCGGCGAGCAGTACTTC. Its protein is CSASSNRDHPFGEQYF. The chain joins TRBV20-1 to TRBJ2-7, with D tentatively TRBD1 (6 bases). Germline CDR1 and CDR2: DFQATT and SNEGSKA (reference sequence). Trimming cost V 6 bases and J 6 bases, with 27 bases left between them. The CDR3 has 16 residues.

The chain combines TRBV4-3 with TRBJ2-1; 10 nucleotides match TRBD2. This CDR3 spans 15 amino acids. In germline, CDR1 is LGHNA, CDR2 YSLEER. V gave up 4 bases and J gave up 2 bases; unmatched junction bases: 2. In DNA form, the CDR3 reads TGCGCCAGCAGCCCTACTAGCGGGACCTACAATGAGCAGTTCTTC. This translates into CASSPTSGTYNEQFF.

This clonotype was observed a few times. The V gene is TRBV10-2, the J gene TRBJ2-1; TRBD2 might be the D (6 bases). CDR3 size: 18 residues. Trimming stripped 7 bases from V and 6 bases from J, with 28 bases between. Germline CDR1 and CDR2: WSHSY and SAAADI. The CDR3 bases are TGCGCCAGCAATTCTCATATAGCGGTAGGAGTAGATTTCAATGAGCAGTTCTTC. Translation: CASNSHIAVGVDFNEQFF.